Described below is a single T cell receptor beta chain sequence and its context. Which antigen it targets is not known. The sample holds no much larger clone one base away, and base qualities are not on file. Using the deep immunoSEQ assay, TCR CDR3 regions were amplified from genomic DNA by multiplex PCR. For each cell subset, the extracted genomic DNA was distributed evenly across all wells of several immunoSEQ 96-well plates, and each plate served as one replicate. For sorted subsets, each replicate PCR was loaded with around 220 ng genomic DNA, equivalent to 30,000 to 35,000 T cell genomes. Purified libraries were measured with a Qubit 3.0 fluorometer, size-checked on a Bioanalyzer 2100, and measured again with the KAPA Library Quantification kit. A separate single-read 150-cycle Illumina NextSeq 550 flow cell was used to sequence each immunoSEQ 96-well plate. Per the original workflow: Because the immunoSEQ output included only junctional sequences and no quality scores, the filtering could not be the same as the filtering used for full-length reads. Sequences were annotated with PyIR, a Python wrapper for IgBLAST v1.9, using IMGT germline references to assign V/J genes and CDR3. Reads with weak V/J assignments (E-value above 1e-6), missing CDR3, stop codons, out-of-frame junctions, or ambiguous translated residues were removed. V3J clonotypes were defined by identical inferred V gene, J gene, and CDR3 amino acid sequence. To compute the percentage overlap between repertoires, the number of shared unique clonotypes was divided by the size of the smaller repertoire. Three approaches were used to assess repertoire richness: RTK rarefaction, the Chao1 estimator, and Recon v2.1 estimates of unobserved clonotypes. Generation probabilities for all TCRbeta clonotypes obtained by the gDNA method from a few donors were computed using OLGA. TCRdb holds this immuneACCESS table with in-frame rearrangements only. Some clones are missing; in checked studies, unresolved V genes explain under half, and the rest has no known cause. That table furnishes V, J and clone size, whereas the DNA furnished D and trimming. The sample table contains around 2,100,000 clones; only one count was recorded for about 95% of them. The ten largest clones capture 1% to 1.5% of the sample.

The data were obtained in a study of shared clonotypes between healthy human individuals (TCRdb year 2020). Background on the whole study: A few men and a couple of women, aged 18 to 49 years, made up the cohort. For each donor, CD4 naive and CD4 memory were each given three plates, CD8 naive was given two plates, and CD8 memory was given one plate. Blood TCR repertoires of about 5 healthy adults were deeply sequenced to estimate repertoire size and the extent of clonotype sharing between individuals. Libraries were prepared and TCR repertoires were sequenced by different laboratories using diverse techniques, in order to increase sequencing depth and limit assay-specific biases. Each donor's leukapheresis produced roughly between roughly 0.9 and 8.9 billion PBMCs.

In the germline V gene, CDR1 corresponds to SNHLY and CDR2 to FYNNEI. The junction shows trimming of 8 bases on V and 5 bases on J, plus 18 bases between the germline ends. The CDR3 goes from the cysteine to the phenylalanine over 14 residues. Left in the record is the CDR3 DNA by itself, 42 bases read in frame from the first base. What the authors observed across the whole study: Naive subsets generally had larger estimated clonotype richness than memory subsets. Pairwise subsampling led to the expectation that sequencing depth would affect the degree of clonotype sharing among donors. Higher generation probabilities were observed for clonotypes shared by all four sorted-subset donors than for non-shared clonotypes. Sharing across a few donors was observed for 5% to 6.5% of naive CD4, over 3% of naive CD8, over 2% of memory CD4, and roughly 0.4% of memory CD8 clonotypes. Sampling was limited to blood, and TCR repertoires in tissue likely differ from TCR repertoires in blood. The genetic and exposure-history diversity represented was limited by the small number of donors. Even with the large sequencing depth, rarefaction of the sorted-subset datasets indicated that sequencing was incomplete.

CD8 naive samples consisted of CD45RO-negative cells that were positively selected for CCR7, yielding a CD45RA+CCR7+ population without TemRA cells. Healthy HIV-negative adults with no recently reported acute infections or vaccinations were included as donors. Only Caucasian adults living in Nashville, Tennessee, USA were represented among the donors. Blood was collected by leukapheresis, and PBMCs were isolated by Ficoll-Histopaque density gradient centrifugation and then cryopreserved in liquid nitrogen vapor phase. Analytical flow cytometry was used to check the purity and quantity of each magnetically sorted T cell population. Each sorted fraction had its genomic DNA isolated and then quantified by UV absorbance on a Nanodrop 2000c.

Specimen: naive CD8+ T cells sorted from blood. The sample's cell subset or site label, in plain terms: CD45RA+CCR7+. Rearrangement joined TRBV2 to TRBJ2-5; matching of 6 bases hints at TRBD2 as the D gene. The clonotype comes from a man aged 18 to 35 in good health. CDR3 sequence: CASGAGPLRETQYF. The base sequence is TGTGCCAGCGGAGCGGGCCCCTTGAGGGAGACCCAGTACTTC.